The entry below describes one T cell receptor (beta chain). The trim removed 2 bases at V and 7 bases at J, leaving 7 bases unmatched. CDR1 is LGHNA, CDR2 YSLEER, per germline. The CDR3 runs 16 residues. The record originates from a study of blood T cell repertoires in COVID-19. As for the study in general: There were acute and convalescent COVID-19 samples, and they came from the United States, Italy and Spain. Sample material is recorded as cDNA or gDNA derived from T cells, B-cell-depleted T cells, or PBMCs.

Original methodology: By means of reference gene primer amplification, nucleated cell counts were estimated. Measured with immunoSEQ multiplex PCR; TCRdb has only the in-frame clones, and not every one. The V and J calls and the clone size are those of that table, but D and trimming were determined from the DNA. The sample has 24,000 or so clones, 80% seen once. This receptor was taken from a woman of 80 years or more with acute or convalescent COVID-19. Sequencing was performed on peripheral blood. The rearrangement joins TRBV4-3 to TRBJ1-4, with 10 positions matching TRBD1. CDR3 amino acids: CASSQPGTGVFEKLFF. The CDR3 DNA follows: TGCGCCAGCAGCCAACCAGGGACAGGGGTTTTTGAAAAACTGTTTTTT.